The sequence of this T cell receptor (beta chain) was determined in a study of technical replicates of blood from several donors. This clone was seen just once. The protocol was immunoSEQ multiplex PCR, while the TCRdb copy is restricted to in-frame clones and leaves out a portion. The table has tens of thousands of clones, about 90% seen once. The CDR3 sequence is 18 residues long. CDR1 is SEHNR, CDR2 FQNEAQ, per germline (reference sequence). J gave up 3 bases and V 6 bases, and 13 bases lay outside the gene matches. Sequenced input: T cells isolated from PBMCs. The receptor comes from a human donor in good health. V and J are TRBV7-9 and TRBJ2-1, with 11 bases identical to TRBD2. The CDR3 coding sequence is TGTGCCAGCAGTCCCGCTAGCGGGAGGACAAGGATCTACAATGAGCAGTTCTTC. It encodes CASSPASGRTRIYNEQFF.